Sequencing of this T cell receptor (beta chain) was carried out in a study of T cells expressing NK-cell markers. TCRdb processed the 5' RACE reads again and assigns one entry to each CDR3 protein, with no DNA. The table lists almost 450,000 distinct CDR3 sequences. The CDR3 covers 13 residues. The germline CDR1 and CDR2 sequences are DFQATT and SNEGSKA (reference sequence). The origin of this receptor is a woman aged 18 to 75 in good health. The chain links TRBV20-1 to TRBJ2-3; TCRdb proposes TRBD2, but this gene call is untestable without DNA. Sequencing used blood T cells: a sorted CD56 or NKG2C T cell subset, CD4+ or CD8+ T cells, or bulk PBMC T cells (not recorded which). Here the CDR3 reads CSARASGRHTQYF.